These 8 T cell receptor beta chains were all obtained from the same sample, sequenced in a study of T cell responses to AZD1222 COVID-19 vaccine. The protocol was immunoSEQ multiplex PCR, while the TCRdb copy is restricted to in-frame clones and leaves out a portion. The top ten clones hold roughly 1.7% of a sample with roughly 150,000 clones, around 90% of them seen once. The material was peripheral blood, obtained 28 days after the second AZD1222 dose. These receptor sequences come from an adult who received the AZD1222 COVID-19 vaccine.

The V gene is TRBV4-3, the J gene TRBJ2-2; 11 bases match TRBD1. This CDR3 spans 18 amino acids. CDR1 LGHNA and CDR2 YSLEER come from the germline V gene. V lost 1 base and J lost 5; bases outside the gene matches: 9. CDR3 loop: CASSQGRTGGRPTGELFF. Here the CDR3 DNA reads TGCGCCAGCAGCCAAGGGAGGACAGGGGGCCGTCCAACCGGGGAGCTGTTTTTT.

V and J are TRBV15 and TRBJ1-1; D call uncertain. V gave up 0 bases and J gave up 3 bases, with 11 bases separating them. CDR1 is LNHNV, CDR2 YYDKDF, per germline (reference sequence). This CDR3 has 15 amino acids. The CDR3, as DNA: TGTGCCACCAGCAGAGATAACGACCGCTACACTGAAGCTTTCTTT. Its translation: CATSRDNDRYTEAFF.

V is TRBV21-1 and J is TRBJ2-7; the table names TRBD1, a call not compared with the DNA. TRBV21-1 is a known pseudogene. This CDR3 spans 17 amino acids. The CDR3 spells CASSKGLNGQSSYEQYV. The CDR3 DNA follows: TGTGCCAGCAGCAAGGGCCTTAATGGACAAAGCTCCTACGAGCAGTACGTC.

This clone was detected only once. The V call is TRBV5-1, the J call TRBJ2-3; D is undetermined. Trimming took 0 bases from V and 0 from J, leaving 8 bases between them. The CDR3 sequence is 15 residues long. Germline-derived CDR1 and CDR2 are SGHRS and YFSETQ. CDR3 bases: TGCGCCAGCAGCTTGGCTAGGATTAGCACAGATACGCAGTATTTT. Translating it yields CASSLARISTDTQYF.

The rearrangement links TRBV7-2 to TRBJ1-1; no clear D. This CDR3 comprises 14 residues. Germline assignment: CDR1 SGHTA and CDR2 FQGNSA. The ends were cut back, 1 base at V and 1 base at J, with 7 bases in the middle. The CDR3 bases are TGTGCCAGCAGCTTAGGTCACGCGAACACTGAAGCTTTCTTT. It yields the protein CASSLGHANTEAFF.

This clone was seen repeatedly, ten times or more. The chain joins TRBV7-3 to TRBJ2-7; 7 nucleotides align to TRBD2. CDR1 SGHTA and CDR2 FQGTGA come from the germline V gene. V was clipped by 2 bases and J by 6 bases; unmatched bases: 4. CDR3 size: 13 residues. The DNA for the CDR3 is TGTGCCAGCAGCTTAGGCGGGGGACGCGAGCAGTACTTC. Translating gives CASSLGGGREQYF.

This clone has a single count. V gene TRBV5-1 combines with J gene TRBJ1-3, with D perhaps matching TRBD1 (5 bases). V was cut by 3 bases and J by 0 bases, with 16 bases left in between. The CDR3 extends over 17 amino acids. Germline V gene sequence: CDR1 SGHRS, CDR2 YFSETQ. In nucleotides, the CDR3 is TGCGCCAGCAGCTCGGCACCCGGGGGGGACTCTGGAAACACCATATATTTT. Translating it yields CASSSAPGGDSGNTIYF.

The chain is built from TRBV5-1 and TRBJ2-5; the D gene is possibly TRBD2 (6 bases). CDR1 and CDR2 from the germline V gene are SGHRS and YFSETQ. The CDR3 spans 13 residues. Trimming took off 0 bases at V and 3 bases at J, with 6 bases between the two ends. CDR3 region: CASSLGLEETQYF. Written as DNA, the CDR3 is TGCGCCAGCAGCTTGGGACTAGAAGAGACCCAGTACTTC.